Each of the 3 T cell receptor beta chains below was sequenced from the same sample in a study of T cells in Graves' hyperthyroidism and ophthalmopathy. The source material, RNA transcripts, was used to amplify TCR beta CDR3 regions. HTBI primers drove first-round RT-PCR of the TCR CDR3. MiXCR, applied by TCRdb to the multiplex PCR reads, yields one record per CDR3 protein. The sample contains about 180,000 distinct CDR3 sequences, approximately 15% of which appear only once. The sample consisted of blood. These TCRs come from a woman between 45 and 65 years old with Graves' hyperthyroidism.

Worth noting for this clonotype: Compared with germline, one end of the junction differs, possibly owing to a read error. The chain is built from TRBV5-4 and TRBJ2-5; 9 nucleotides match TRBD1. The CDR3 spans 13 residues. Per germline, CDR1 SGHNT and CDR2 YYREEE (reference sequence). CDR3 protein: CASSFRDRALQHF. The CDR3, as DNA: TGTGCCAGCAGCTTCCGGGACAGGGCCCTACAGCACTTC.

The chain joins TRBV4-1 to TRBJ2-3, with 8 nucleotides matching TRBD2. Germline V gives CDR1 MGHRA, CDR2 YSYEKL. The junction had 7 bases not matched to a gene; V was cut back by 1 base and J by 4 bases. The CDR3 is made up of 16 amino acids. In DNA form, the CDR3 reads TGCGCCAGCAGCCAAGGGACTAGCAACGCTGCAGATACGCAGTATTTT. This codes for CASSQGTSNAADTQYF.

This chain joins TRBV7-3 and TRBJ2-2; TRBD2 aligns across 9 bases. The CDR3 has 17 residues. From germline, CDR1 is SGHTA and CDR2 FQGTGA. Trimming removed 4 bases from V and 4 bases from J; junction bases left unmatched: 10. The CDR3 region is CASSSTAGGRGTGELFF. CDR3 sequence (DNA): TGTGCCAGCAGCTCCACGGCGGGGGGGCGGGGCACCGGGGAGCTGTTTTTT.